The 13 T cell receptor beta chains presented below share a single source sample, sequenced in a study of a mutant IDH1 vaccine in newly diagnosed glioma. Profiling relied on immunoSEQ multiplex PCR, and the TCRdb table lists in-frame clones only, not all of them. The table lists over 80,000 clones, approximately 80% of them singletons, with around 5.3% in the top ten. The time point was: week 47, end of study. Each dose delivered 300 ug of mutant IDH1 20-mer peptide subcutaneously with imiquimod. These receptors have no known antigen. Sequences were derived from PBMCs, sampled from a glioma patient whose treatment included an IDH1 peptide vaccine. All receptors come from a man aged 40-49 years with glioma.

V gene TRBV15 combines with J gene TRBJ1-3; no definite D call. The CDR3 is 17 amino acids. The germline V gene encodes CDR1 LNHNV and CDR2 YYDKDF (reference sequence). Deletions cut 2 bases from V and 7 bases from J, with 21 bases between. CDR3 coding DNA: TGTGCCACCAGCAGACATACCACCATGGGGTTGGGGAACACCATATATTTT. The encoded protein is CATSRHTTMGLGNTIYF. Looking up the rest from reference TRBV15 and TRBJ1-3 gives the full variable domain: DAMVIQNPRYQVTQFGKPVTLSCSQTLNHNVMYWYQQKSSQAPKLLFHYYDKDFNNEADTPDNFQSRRPNTSFCFLDIRSPGLGDTAMYLCATSRHTTMGLGNTIYFGEGSWLTVV.

V and J are TRBV30 and TRBJ2-3; 10 nucleotides line up with TRBD2. The CDR3 length is 14 residues. V shed 5 bases, J shed 2 bases, and the junction held 4 bases outside the gene matches. The germline gives CDR1 GTSNPN, CDR2 SVGIG (reference sequence). CDR3 sequence (DNA): TGTGCCTGGTCCGGACTAGCGGTCACAGATACGCAGTATTTT. Translated: CAWSGLAVTDTQYF.

The chain's CDR3 is CASSIVVSQEQFF. Written as DNA, the CDR3 is TGTGCCAGTAGTATAGTAGTGAGCCAAGAGCAGTTCTTC. The rearrangement uses TRBV19 and TRBJ2-1; D unresolved. Germline CDR1 LNHDA, CDR2 SQIVND (reference sequence). The CDR3 is 13 residues long. Trimming pared 1 base from V and 10 bases from J, leaving 11 bases between.

This clone came up a few times. Here the CDR3 reads CSVSWSSLKGTEAFF. The CDR3 DNA sequence: TGCAGCGTCTCCTGGTCTTCCCTTAAAGGGACTGAAGCTTTCTTT. This rearrangement joins TRBV29-1 to TRBJ1-1; D not certain. CDR3 length equals 15 residues. Between the trimmed V and J ends, which lost 6 bases and 5 bases, there was a span of 22 bases. CDR1 is SQVTM and CDR2 is ANQGSEA in the germline V gene.

The chain carries TRBV19 and TRBJ2-7; TRBD1 matches 7 bases. The trim removed 9 bases at V and 1 base at J, leaving 6 bases unmatched. The CDR3 consists of 13 residues. CDR1 LNHDA and CDR2 SQIVND come from the germline V gene (reference sequence). The CDR3 coding sequence is TGTGCCAGAGACCGGGACAGTTCCTACGAGCAGTACTTC. This encodes CARDRDSSYEQYF.

The chain recombines TRBV6-5 with TRBJ1-2; TRBD1 aligns across 9 bases. The ends lost 6 bases at V and 6 bases at J; junction bases unmatched: 5. Per the germline V gene, CDR1 is MNHEY and CDR2 is SVGAGI. This CDR3 contains 13 residues. CDR3 region: CASSRQGGDGYTF. CDR3 DNA sequence: TGTGCCAGCAGCCGACAGGGGGGCGATGGCTACACCTTC.

The DNA of the CDR3 is TGTGCCAGTAGTATAGACGGGACTAGCGGGGGGTTTAATGAGCAGTTCTTC. This codes for CASSIDGTSGGFNEQFF. The genes are TRBV19 and TRBJ2-1, with 15 bases fitting TRBD2. The CDR3 has 17 residues. The trim removed 0 bases at V and 7 bases at J, leaving 4 bases unmatched. From germline, CDR1 is LNHDA and CDR2 SQIVND (reference sequence).

The rearrangement links TRBV4-2 to TRBJ2-3; 8 bases align to TRBD2. The V gene's germline CDR1 is LGHNA and CDR2 YNFKEQ. This CDR3 is 18 amino acids long. Trimming removed 0 bases from V and 1 base from J; junction bases left unmatched: 9. CDR3 region: CASSQDLSGGTRTDTQYF. In DNA, the CDR3 is TGTGCCAGCAGCCAAGATCTGAGCGGGGGAACACGCACAGATACGCAGTATTTT.

CDR3 bases: TGCGCCAGCAGCTTGGCCGGGGGGAAAGGACAGCCCCAGCATTTT. Protein product: CASSLAGGKGQPQHF. The gene calls are TRBV5-1 and TRBJ1-5; TRBD1 is a possible D gene (5 bases). The V gene lost 0 bases and the J gene lost 7 bases, with 14 bases spanning the gap. CDR3 length: 15 amino acids. From germline, CDR1 is SGHRS and CDR2 YFSETQ.

V and J are TRBV6-5 and TRBJ2-1, with D perhaps matching TRBD2 (8 bases). There are 15 residues in the CDR3. CDR1 MNHEY and CDR2 SVGAGI come from the germline V gene. Trimming pared 0 bases from V and 6 bases from J, leaving 12 bases between. The CDR3 DNA reads as TGTGCCAGCAGTTACTCGACAGGGACTAGCAATGAGCAGTTCTTC. It yields the protein CASSYSTGTSNEQFF.

CDR3 region: CASSAGGSGDEQYF. CDR3 sequence (DNA): TGTGCCAGCAGCGCAGGGGGATCGGGTGACGAGCAGTACTTC. The chain employs TRBV13 and TRBJ2-7, with 7 bases fitting TRBD1. CDR3 length: 14 residues. The germline gives CDR1 PRHDT, CDR2 FYEKMQ (reference sequence). V lost 5 bases to trimming and J lost 5 bases; unmatched junction nucleotides: 9.

The chain is built from TRBV7-9 and TRBJ1-6; TRBD1 aligns across 10 bases. This CDR3 comprises 15 residues. Germline loops: CDR1 SEHNR, CDR2 FQNEAQ (reference sequence). V dropped 4 bases and J dropped 10; count of bases not matched to a gene: 7. The CDR3 loop is CASSYPGQGLSPLHF. DNA for the CDR3: TGTGCCAGCAGCTACCCGGGACAGGGGTTGTCACCCCTCCACTTT.

The rearrangement uses TRBV2 and TRBJ2-3; D gene uncertain. The CDR3 contains 15 residues. Germline V gives CDR1 SNHLY, CDR2 FYNNEI. V lost 4 bases and J lost 3, with 14 bases in between. The CDR3: CASSATPVGTDTQYF. DNA for the CDR3: TGTGCCAGCAGTGCAACTCCTGTAGGGACAGATACGCAGTATTTT.